This entry concerns a single TCR beta chain. These data originate in a study of CD8+ T cells in alopecia areata. CDR1 is SGHDN, CDR2 FVKESK, per germline. The ends lost 4 bases at V and 3 bases at J; junction bases unmatched: 8. This CDR3 has 16 residues. Extracted RNA was reverse transcribed, and the resulting cDNA served as sequencing template. The data were produced by immunoSEQ multiplex PCR, yet TCRdb's version contains in-frame clones alone and is incomplete. The profile covers hundreds of thousands of clones, with approximately 61% appearing a single time and approximately 0.5% taken by the ten largest.

The V gene is TRBV14, the J gene TRBJ2-1; 8 positions match TRBD2. The source of this sequence is a human donor with alopecia areata. Material: CD4+ T cells sorted from blood, obtained at week 0. DNA for the CDR3: TGTGCCAGCAGCCTGAGACTAGCGAAGGTCTACAATGAGCAGTTCTTC. Its protein is CASSLRLAKVYNEQFF.